This T cell receptor (beta chain) was documented in a study of cytomegalovirus exposure and HLA in healthy donors. Study-wide context: Findings of an earlier analysis included some 110 million unique TCR beta sequences from roughly 200 million T cells.

Note on this clone: Its specificity is unknown.

Both 60 Vbeta primers and 13 Jbeta primers went into the PCR. Clones were read by immunoSEQ multiplex PCR, and TCRdb kept only the in-frame ones, dropping some. Of 150,000 to 200,000 clones listed, over 80% are singletons. Study-level points and caveats: In a later analysis, 16,951 TCR beta sequences were associated with HLA alleles at 0.05 false discovery rate. Being productive about 90% or about 30% of the time was typical of most TCR beta V segments in an earlier analysis. Information on immune exposure was restricted to one variable (CMV serostatus).

This receptor was taken from a woman between 18 and 29 years old in good health and CMV-seronegative. The specimen was PBMCs.

CDR3 protein: CACGTDLSYEQYF. DNA of the CDR3: TGTGCCTGCGGGACAGACCTCTCCTACGAGCAGTACTTC. This chain uses TRBV2 with TRBJ2-5; a possible D gene is TRBD1 (7 bases). The J call is doubtful: the DNA matches TRBJ2-7 better. There are 13 residues in the CDR3. In germline, CDR1 is SNHLY, CDR2 FYNNEI.